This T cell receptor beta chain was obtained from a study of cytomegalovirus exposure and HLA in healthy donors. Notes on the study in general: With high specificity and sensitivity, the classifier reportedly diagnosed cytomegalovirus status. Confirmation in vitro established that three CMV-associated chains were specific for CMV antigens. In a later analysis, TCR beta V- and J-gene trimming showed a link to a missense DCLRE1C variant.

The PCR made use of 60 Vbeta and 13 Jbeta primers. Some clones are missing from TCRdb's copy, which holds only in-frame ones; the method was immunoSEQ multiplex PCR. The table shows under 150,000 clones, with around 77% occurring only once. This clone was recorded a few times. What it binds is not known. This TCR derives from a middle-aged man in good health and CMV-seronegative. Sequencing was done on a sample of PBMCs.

The CDR3: CASIKGQGGDTQYF. The CDR3 coding sequence is TGTGCCAGCATAAAGGGTCAGGGAGGGGATACGCAGTATTTT. The genes are TRBV2 and TRBJ2-3; 7 nucleotides agree with TRBD2. This CDR3 has 14 amino acids. V was clipped by 7 bases and J by 6 bases; unmatched bases: 10. Germline V gene data show CDR1 as SNHLY and CDR2 as FYNNEI.